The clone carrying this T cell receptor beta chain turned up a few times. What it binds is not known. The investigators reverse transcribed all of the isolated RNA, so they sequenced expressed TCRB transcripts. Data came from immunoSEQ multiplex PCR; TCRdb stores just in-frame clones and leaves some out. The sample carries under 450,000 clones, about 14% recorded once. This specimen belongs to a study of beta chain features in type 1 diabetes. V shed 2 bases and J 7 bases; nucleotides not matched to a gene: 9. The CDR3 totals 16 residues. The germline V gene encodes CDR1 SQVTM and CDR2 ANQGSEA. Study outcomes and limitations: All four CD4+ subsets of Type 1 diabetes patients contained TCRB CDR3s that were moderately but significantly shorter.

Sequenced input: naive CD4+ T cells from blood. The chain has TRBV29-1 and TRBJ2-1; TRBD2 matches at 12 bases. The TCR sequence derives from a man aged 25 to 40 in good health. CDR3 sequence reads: CSVESPGTSGLNEQFF. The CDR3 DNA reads TGCAGCGTTGAATCACCCGGGACTAGCGGGTTAAATGAGCAGTTCTTC.